This T cell receptor beta chain appears in the sequencing data of a study of cytomegalovirus exposure and HLA in healthy donors. As for the study in general: There were a few hundred genotyped donors. Of these, roughly 86% fell in the genetic ancestry cluster associated with self-reported Caucasian donors. General study points: The study labeled approximately 150 TCR beta chains cytomegalovirus-associated. A later look showed TCR association rates differing by HLA locus, highest for DRB1 and lowest for HLA-C. Researchers reportedly found TCR beta sequences accurately predicted most subjects' HLA-A and HLA-B alleles.

With regard to this clone: Its antigen is unknown.

Trimming took 2 bases from V and 8 from J, leaving 9 bases between them. The length of the CDR3 is 13 residues. Germline CDR1 MNHNY, CDR2 SVGAGI (reference sequence). Primers for the PCR totalled 60 Vbeta and 13 Jbeta. Assay used: immunoSEQ multiplex PCR; TCRdb lists only in-frame clones, some missing. The data show 180,000 or so clones, roughly 80% seen once. Specimen: PBMCs. This TCR derives from a female donor in good health and CMV-seronegative. The chain combines TRBV6-6 with TRBJ1-4, with a weak D call TRBD1 (5 bases). The CDR3 DNA reads as TGTGCCAGCAGTTACCGGGGGGACGAAAAACTGTTTTTT. Its protein product is CASSYRGDEKLFF.